Following are 5 T cell receptor beta chains from one sample sequenced in a study of PD-1 blockade in mismatch repair-deficient tumors. Clones were sequenced by immunoSEQ multiplex PCR, and TCRdb holds only the in-frame ones, with some missing. The sample has roughly 49,000 clones, 77% seen once; the top ten hold less than 3.5%. The material sequenced was PBMCs, taken before pembrolizumab treatment. The receptors were sampled from an adult with mismatch repair-deficient cancer.

The chain uses TRBV10-3 and TRBJ1-3; D is unresolved. Deletions cut 0 bases from V and 0 bases from J, with 9 bases between. In germline, CDR1 is ENHRY, CDR2 SYGVKD. The CDR3 length is 16 residues. The CDR3 here is CAISESSGRSGNTIYF. As DNA, the CDR3 is TGTGCCATCAGTGAGTCATCAGGACGCTCTGGAAACACCATATATTTT.

The V and J genes are TRBV7-9 and TRBJ2-1, with 7 positions matching TRBD2. CDR1 and CDR2 (germline): SEHNR, FQNEAQ (reference sequence). The CDR3 covers 15 residues. The trim removed 4 bases at V and 6 bases at J, leaving 9 bases unmatched. CDR3 bases: TGTGCCAGCAGCTCCGGGACTAATGTAGCCAATGAGCAGTTCTTC. Amino acids: CASSSGTNVANEQFF.

This clone was detected only once. The chain has TRBV7-9 and TRBJ1-1; TRBD1 might be the D (6 bases). CDR1 SEHNR and CDR2 FQNEAQ come from the germline V gene (reference sequence). V was pared by 5 bases and J by 10 bases, with 17 bases between. CDR3 length: 13 residues. CDR3 coding DNA: TGTGCCAGCAGCGCGTACAGGGACTCTGCAGCTTTCTTT. Protein sequence: CASSAYRDSAAFF. Supplemented by reference TRBV7-9 and TRBJ1-1, the full variable domain reads DTGVSQNPRHKITKRGQNVTFRCDPISEHNRLYWYRQTLGQGPEFLTYFQNEAQLEKSRLLSDRFSAERPKGSFSTLEIQRTEQGDSAMYLCASSAYRDSAAFFGQGTRLTVV.

V and J are TRBV2 and TRBJ2-5, with D unresolved. Trimming shortened V by 7 bases and J by 2 bases, and 14 bases separated the two germline ends. This CDR3 has 14 residues. CDR1 is SNHLY, CDR2 FYNNEI, per germline. The CDR3: CASNLGVGQETQYF. CDR3 DNA sequence: TGTGCCAGCAATCTCGGTGTCGGACAAGAGACCCAGTACTTC.

The chain couples TRBV6-1 to TRBJ1-3; no definite D call. V lost 3 bases, J lost 8 bases, and 20 bases lay in between. The CDR3 is 16 residues long. Germline values: CDR1 MNHNS, CDR2 SASEGT. CDR3 sequence (DNA): TGTGCCAGCAGTGATGGGGAGGGATCCATACGACACACCATATATTTT. Translating it yields CASSDGEGSIRHTIYF.